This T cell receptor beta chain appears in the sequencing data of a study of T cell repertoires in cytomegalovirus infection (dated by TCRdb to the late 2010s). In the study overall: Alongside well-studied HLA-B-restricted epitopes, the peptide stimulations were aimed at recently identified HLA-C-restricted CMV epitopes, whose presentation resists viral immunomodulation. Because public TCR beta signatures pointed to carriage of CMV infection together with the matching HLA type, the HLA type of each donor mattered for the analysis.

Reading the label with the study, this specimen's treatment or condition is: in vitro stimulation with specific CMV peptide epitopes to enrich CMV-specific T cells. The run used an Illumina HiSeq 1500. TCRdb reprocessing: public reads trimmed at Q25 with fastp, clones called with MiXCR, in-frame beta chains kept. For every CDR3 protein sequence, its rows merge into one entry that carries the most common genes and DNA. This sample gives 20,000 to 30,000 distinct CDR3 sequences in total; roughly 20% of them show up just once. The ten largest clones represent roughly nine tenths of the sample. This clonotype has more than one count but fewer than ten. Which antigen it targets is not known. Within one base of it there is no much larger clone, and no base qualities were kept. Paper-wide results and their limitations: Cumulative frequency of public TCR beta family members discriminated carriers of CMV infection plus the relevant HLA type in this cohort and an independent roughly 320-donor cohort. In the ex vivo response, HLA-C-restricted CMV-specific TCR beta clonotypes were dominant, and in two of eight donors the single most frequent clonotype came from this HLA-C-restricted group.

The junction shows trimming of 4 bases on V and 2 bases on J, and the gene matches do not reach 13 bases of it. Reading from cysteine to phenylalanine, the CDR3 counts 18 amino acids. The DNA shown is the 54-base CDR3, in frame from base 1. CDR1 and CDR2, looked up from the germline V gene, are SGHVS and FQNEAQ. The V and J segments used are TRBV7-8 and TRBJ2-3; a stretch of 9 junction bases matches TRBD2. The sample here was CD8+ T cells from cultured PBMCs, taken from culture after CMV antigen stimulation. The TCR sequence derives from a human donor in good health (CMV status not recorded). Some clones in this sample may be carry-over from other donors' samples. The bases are TGTGCCAGCAGCTCTGGGAAAGGGTTAGCGGGGGTCACAGATACGCAGTATTTT. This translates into CASSSGKGLAGVTDTQYF.